This TCR beta chain came from a study of blood T cells in healthy people across ages. Study-level results: As naive T cell percentage varied, TCR beta diversity correlated strongly with it.

For the second PCR, which ran for roughly 6 to 12 cycles, a sample-barcoded 5' primer and a J-beta primer mix were used. TCRdb reprocessed the 5' RACE reads via MiXCR and lists one record per CDR3 protein. Seen here are about 680,000 distinct CDR3 sequences, roughly 49% observed once, and the top ten hold under 35%. The CDR3 covers 15 residues. Germline CDR1 reads MDHEN; CDR2 reads SYDVKM. With 6 bases removed from V and 3 bases from J, the gap between germline ends came to 18 bases. This clonotype turned up a few times. Its antigen is not identified. The source material was blood. The TCR comes from a woman aged 60-70 years in good health. The V call is TRBV28, the J call TRBJ2-7; D possibly matches TRBD1 or TRBD2 (5 bases each). In DNA form, the CDR3 reads TGTGCCAGCAGCCTCCGGGACGGAAAGATCTACGAGCAGTACTTC. Encoded protein: CASSLRDGKIYEQYF. Using reference TRBV28 and TRBJ2-7 for the parts outside the CDR3, the full variable domain is DVKVTQSSRYLVKRTGEKVFLECVQDMDHENMFWYRQDPGLGLRLIYFSYDVKMKEKGDIPEGYSVSREKKERFSLILESASTNQTSMYLCASSLRDGKIYEQYFGPGTRLTVT.